One TCR beta chain is described in this entry. Its matching antigen is unknown. This specimen belongs to a study of shared clonotypes between healthy human individuals. Study-wide results and limits: Generally, naive subsets (rather than memory subsets) showed larger estimated richness. Several donors shared about 4.5% of their naive CD4 clonotypes.

Data came from immunoSEQ multiplex PCR; TCRdb stores just in-frame clones and leaves some out. The data show about 110,000 clones, approximately 70% seen once. Only Caucasian adults living in Nashville, Tennessee made up the donor group. The V gene's germline CDR1 is SGHRS and CDR2 YFSETQ. This CDR3 is 14 amino acids long. V dropped 1 base and J dropped 7 bases, with 14 bases sitting between them. The sequence came from a woman under 40 in good health. The chain joins TRBV5-1 to TRBJ1-2; a weak D match, TRBD1 (5 bases). Sequencing input: memory CD8+ T cells sorted from blood. Subset meaning: CD45RO+ cells pooled with CCR7-negative TemRA cells. CDR3 nucleotides: TGCGCCAGCAGCTTGTATCCAGGGTATGGTGGCTACACCTTC. It is translated as CASSLYPGYGGYTF.